The 2 T cell receptor beta chains below were found in one sample sequenced in a study of blood T cell repertoires in COVID-19. TCRdb's table, derived via immunoSEQ multiplex PCR, lists solely in-frame clones and lacks some. The sample contains a few hundred thousand clones, more than 75% of which appear only once. The specimen was PBMCs or T cells enriched from blood (not recorded which). These receptors originate from a woman between 40 and 55 years old with acute COVID-19.

This clone turned up a few times. The chain links TRBV7-3 to TRBJ2-1; TRBD1 matches at 9 bases. Germline V lookup: CDR1 SGHTA, CDR2 FQGTGA. The V and J ends lost 2 bases and 2 bases, in that order; junction bases with no gene match: 7. The CDR3 consists of 17 residues. Here the CDR3 reads CASSLVSGTGPYNEQFF. CDR3 sequence (DNA): TGTGCCAGCAGCTTAGTATCCGGGACAGGGCCCTACAATGAGCAGTTCTTC.

The V call is TRBV5-1, the J call TRBJ2-5, with 9 bases lining up with TRBD2. Germline values: CDR1 SGHRS, CDR2 YFSETQ. CDR3 length: 16 amino acids. V was clipped by 0 bases and J by 1 base; unmatched bases: 4. CDR3 loop: CASSLGGLAAQETQYF. The CDR3 nucleotides are TGCGCCAGCAGCTTGGGGGGACTAGCTGCCCAAGAGACCCAGTACTTC.